This passage covers 11 T cell receptor beta chains from one sample sequenced in a study of T cell changes during pregnancy in multiple sclerosis. The data were produced by immunoSEQ multiplex PCR, yet TCRdb's version contains in-frame clones alone and is incomplete. The table has 70,000 to 95,000 clones, 94% seen once; the top ten hold around 1.8%. The specimen was peripheral blood, collected after pregnancy. The receptor source for this set is a female donor in good health, enrolled as a control in a pregnancy study.

The genes are TRBV6-1 and TRBJ1-5; TRBD1 matches at 8 bases. V was clipped by 6 bases and J by 8 bases; unmatched bases: 12. This CDR3 spans 15 amino acids. CDR1 is MNHNS, CDR2 SASEGT, per germline. This CDR3 is CASSVGTGTSKPQHF. In DNA form, the CDR3 reads TGTGCCAGCAGCGTGGGGACAGGCACATCCAAGCCCCAGCATTTT.

This chain uses TRBV29-1 with TRBJ2-7; 8 bases agree with TRBD2. V lost 1 base and J lost 3; bases outside the gene matches: 11. This CDR3 has 16 amino acids. Germline CDR1 SQVTM, CDR2 ANQGSEA. In DNA, the CDR3 is TGCAGCGTTGAAGCTGCGGGGGAAGCGGGAGACTACGAGCAGTACTTC. It specifies CSVEAAGEAGDYEQYF.

The chain recombines TRBV9 with TRBJ1-6, with TRBD1 matching 8 bases. V gave up 0 bases and J gave up 8 bases; unmatched junction bases: 4. This CDR3 region has 15 residues. The germline gives CDR1 SGDLS, CDR2 YYNGEE. CDR3 DNA: TGTGCCAGCAGCGTAGGGACAGGGTTTCATTCACCCCTCCACTTT. It yields the protein CASSVGTGFHSPLHF.

The chain couples TRBV15 to TRBJ2-7; TRBD2 is a possible D gene (6 bases). Germline V lookup: CDR1 LNHNV, CDR2 YYDKDF (reference sequence). V lost 1 base and J lost 1, with 11 bases in between. The CDR3 length is 15 residues. CDR3 sequence (DNA): TGTGCCACCAGCAGAGGGGAGGCGGGTTCCTACGAGCAGTACTTC. Its translation is CATSRGEAGSYEQYF. Variable domain in full (rest from reference TRBV15 and TRBJ2-7): DAMVIQNPRYQVTQFGKPVTLSCSQTLNHNVMYWYQQKSSQAPKLLFHYYDKDFNNEADTPDNFQSRRPNTSFCFLDIRSPGLGDTAMYLCATSRGEAGSYEQYFGPGTRLTVT.

The chain is built from TRBV19 and TRBJ1-2; D is unresolved. V was clipped by 3 bases and J by 2 bases, with 7 bases between them. CDR1 and CDR2 (germline): LNHDA, SQIVND (reference sequence). The CDR3 runs to 13 residues. The CDR3, as DNA: TGTGCCAGTAGTATGAGGGCAAACTATGGCTACACCTTC. This codes for CASSMRANYGYTF.

This clone was found once. This sequence joins TRBV5-1 and TRBJ2-7, with 13 positions matching TRBD2. The germline V gene encodes CDR1 SGHRS and CDR2 YFSETQ. The CDR3 consists of 19 residues. With V trimmed by 8 bases and J by 3 bases, 20 bases remained unmatched. The DNA of the CDR3 is TGCGCCAGTTCTCCTCCAAGGACTAGCGGGAGAGGGGGCGTCTACGAGCAGTACTTC. This translates into CASSPPRTSGRGGVYEQYF. The complete variable domain, with remaining parts taken from reference TRBV5-1 and TRBJ2-7, reads KAGVTQTPRYLIKTRGQQVTLSCSPISGHRSVSWYQQTPGQGLQFLFEYFSETQRNKGNFPGRFSGRQFSNSRSEMNVSTLELGDSALYLCASSPPRTSGRGGVYEQYFGPGTRLTVT.

The CDR3 nucleotides read TGCAGCGTTGAAACCCCCCGGGGGCTAGCGGGAGGGCCCTACGAGCAGTACTTC. It is translated as CSVETPRGLAGGPYEQYF. The chain uses TRBV29-1 and TRBJ2-7; 12 bases are a match to TRBD2. V was pared by 2 bases and J by 2 bases, with 13 bases of the junction left unmatched. This CDR3 is built from 18 residues. The V gene's germline CDR1 is SQVTM and CDR2 ANQGSEA.

This clone was seen only a few times. The chain couples TRBV5-4 to TRBJ1-1; D is ambiguous. Germline V gene data show CDR1 as SGHNT and CDR2 as YYREEE (reference sequence). There are 13 residues in the CDR3. Deletions cut 4 bases from V and 3 bases from J, with 10 bases between. The CDR3, as DNA: TGTGCCAGCAGCCAACAACAGTACACTGAAGCTTTCTTT. Translating gives CASSQQQYTEAFF.

The chain uses TRBV4-1 and TRBJ1-2; TRBD1 matches at 10 bases. The CDR3 loop spans 17 amino acids. Germline CDR1 and CDR2: MGHRA and YSYEKL. After removal of 1 base from V and 2 bases from J, the junction contained 7 bases not matched to a gene. CDR3 DNA sequence: TGCGCCAGCAGCCAAGCCCCGCGACAGGGGGCGAACTATGGCTACACCTTC. Translating gives CASSQAPRQGANYGYTF.

A single count supports this clone. The rearrangement uses TRBV4-1 and TRBJ2-7; the match to TRBD2 covers 7 bases. The CDR3 spans 14 residues. V was pared by 3 bases and J by 3 bases, with 5 bases of the junction left unmatched. Germline values: CDR1 MGHRA, CDR2 YSYEKL. The CDR3 DNA is TGCGCCAGCAGCCACGGTGGGAGGGGCTACGAGCAGTACTTC. Encoded protein: CASSHGGRGYEQYF.

J is TRBJ2-1 and V is TRBV11-2, with TRBD2 identical over 7 bases. From germline, CDR1 is SGHAT and CDR2 FQNNGV. The CDR3 consists of 14 residues. The ends lost 5 bases at V and 9 bases at J; junction bases unmatched: 10. The CDR3 spells CASSLAAAGFEQFF. In DNA, the CDR3 is TGTGCCAGCAGCCTAGCTGCAGCGGGATTTGAGCAGTTCTTC.